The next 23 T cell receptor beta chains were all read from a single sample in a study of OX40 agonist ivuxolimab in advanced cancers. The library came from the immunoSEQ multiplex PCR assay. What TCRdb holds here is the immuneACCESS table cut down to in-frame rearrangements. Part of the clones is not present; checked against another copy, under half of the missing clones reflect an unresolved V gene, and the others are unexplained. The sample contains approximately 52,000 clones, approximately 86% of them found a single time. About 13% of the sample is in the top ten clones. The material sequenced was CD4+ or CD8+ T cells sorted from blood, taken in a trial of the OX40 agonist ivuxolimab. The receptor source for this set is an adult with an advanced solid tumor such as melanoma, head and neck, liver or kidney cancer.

The CDR3 region has the DNA TGTGCCCCGGAGGGGGGCCTAAACATTCAGTACTTC. As protein: CAPEGGLNIQYF. The chain has TRBV5-8 and TRBJ2-4, with D possibly called TRBD1 or TRBD2 (6 bases each). The CDR3 has 12 residues. Germline CDR1 and CDR2: SGHTS and YDEGEE. V was pared by 10 bases and J by 6 bases, with 14 bases between.

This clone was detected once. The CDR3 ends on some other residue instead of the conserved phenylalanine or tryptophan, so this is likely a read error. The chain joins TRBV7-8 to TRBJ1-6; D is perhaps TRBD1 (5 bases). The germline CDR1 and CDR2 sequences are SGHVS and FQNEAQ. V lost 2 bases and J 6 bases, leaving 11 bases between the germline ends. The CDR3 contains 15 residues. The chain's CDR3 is CASSLWQGLNSPLHL. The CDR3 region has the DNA TGTGCCAGCAGCTTATGGCAGGGTCTTAATTCACCCCTCCACCTT.

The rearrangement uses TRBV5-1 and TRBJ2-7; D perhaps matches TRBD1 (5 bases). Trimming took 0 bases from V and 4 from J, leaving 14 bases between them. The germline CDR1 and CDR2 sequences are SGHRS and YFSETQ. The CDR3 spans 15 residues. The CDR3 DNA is TGCGCCAGCAGCTTGGGGTCAGGGTCCGGGTACGAGCAGTACTTC. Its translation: CASSLGSGSGYEQYF.

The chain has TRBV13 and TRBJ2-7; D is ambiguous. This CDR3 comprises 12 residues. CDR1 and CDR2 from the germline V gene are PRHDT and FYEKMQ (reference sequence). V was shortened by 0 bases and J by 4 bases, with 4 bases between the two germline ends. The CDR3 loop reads CASSLGLYEQYF. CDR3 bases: TGTGCCAGCAGCTTAGGCTTGTACGAGCAGTACTTC.

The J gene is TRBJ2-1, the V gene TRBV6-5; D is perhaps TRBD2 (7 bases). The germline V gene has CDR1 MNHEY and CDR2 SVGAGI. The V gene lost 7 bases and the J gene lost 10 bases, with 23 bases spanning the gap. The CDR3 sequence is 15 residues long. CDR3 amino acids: CASIEKWGGLMEQFF. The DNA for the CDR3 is TGTGCCAGCATCGAAAAGTGGGGGGGCCTTATGGAGCAGTTCTTC.

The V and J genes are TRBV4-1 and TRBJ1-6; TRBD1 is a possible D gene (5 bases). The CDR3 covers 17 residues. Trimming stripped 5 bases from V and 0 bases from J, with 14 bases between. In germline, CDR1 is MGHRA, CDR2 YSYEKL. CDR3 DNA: TGCGCCAGCAGCGCGCAGGGACTAAGCTCCTATAATTCACCCCTCCACTTT. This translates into CASSAQGLSSYNSPLHF.

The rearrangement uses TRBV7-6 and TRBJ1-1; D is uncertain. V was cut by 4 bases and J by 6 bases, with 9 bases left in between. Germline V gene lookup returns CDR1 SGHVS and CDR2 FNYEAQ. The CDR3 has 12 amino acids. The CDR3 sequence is CASSSSPPEAFF. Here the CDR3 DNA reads TGTGCCAGCAGCTCGTCCCCCCCTGAAGCTTTCTTT.

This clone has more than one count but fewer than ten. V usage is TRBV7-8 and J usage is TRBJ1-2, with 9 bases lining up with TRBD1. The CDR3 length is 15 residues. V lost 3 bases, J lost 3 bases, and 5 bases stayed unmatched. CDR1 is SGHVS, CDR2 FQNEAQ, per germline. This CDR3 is CASSLLGTGHYGYTF. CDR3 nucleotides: TGTGCCAGCAGCTTGCTGGGGACAGGGCACTATGGCTACACCTTC.

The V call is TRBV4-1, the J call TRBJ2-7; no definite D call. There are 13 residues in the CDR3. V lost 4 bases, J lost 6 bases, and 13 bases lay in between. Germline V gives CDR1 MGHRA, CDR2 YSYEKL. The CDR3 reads CASSPLGGREQYF. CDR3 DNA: TGCGCCAGCAGCCCCTTGGGTGGGCGCGAGCAGTACTTC.

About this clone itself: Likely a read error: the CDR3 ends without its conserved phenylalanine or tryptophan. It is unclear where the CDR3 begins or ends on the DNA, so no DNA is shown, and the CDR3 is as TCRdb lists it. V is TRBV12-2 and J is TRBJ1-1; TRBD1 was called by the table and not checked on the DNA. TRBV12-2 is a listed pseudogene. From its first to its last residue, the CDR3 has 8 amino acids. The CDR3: CASRFSTS.

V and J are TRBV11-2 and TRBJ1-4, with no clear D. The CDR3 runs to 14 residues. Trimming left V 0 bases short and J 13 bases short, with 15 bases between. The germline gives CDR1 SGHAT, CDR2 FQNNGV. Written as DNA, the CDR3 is TGTGCCAGCAGCTTAGATGGAAAAGGGAAGAGACTGTTTTTT. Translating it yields CASSLDGKGKRLFF.

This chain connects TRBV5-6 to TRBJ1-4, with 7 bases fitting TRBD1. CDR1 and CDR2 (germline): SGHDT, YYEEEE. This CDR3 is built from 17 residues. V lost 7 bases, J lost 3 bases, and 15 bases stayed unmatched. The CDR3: CASSDTWEGAANEKLFF. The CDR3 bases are TGTGCCAGCTCGGATACATGGGAGGGGGCGGCTAATGAAAAACTGTTTTTT.

CDR3 sequence (DNA): TGTGCCAGCACTCCTTCGAGGAACGAGCAGTACTTC. Translating gives CASTPSRNEQYF. The chain uses TRBV11-2 and TRBJ2-7; D is ambiguous. V was cut by 7 bases and J by 5 bases, with 12 bases left in between. The CDR3 totals 12 residues. CDR1 is SGHAT and CDR2 is FQNNGV in the germline V gene.

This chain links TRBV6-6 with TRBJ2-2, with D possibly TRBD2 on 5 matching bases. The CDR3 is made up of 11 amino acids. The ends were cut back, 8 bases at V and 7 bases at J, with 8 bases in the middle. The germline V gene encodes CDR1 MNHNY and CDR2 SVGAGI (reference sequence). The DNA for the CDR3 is TGTGCCAGCGGCGCGGGCGGGGAGCTGTTTTTT. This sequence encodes CASGAGGELFF.

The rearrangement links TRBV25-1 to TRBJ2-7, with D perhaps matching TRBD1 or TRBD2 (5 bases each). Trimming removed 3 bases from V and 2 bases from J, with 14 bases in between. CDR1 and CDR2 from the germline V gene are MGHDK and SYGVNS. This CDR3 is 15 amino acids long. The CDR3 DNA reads TGTGCCAGCAGTGATGAGCGGCAGGGAGCCTACGAGCAGTACTTC. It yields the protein CASSDERQGAYEQYF.

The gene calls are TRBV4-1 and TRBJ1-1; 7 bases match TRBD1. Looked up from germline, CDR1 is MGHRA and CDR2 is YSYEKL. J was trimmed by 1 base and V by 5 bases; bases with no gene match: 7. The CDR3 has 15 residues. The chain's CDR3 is CASSRGQAWNTEAFF. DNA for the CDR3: TGCGCCAGCAGCAGGGGGCAAGCCTGGAACACTGAAGCTTTCTTT.

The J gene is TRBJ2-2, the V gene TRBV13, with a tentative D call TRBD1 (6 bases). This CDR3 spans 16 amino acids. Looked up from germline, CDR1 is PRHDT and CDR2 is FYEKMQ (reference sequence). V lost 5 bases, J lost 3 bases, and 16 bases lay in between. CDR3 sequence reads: CASSPTDSSYTGELFF. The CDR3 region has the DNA TGTGCCAGCAGCCCAACGGACAGCAGCTACACCGGGGAGCTGTTTTTT.

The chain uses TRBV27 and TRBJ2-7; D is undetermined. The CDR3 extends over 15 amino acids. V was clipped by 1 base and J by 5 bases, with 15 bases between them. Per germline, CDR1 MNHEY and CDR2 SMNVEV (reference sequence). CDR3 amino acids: CASSLFPDPLDEQYF. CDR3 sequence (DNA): TGTGCCAGCAGTTTATTTCCGGACCCTTTGGACGAGCAGTACTTC.

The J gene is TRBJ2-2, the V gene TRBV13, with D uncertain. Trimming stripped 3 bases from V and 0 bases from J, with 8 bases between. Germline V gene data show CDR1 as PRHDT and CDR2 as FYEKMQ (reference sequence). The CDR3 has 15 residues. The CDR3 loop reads CASSLSHSNTGELFF. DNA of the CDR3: TGTGCCAGCAGCTTGTCACATTCGAACACCGGGGAGCTGTTTTTT.

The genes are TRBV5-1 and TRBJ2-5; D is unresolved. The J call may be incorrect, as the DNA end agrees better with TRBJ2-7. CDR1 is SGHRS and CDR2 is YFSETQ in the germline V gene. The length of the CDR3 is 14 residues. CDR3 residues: CASSTASKPYEQYF. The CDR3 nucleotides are TGCGCCAGCAGCACGGCTTCTAAGCCCTACGAGCAGTACTTC.

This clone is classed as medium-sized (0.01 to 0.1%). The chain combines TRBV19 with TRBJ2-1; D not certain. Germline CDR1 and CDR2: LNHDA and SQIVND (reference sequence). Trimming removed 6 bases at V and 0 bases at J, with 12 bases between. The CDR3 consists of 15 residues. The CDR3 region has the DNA TGTGCCAGTAGCTCCCCGGACCGCTCCTACAATGAGCAGTTCTTC. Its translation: CASSSPDRSYNEQFF.

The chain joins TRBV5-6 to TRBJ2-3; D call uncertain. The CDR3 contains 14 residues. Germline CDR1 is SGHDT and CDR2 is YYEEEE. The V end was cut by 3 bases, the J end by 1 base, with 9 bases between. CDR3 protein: CASSSAWGTDTQYF. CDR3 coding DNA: TGTGCCAGCAGCTCCGCTTGGGGCACAGATACGCAGTATTTT.

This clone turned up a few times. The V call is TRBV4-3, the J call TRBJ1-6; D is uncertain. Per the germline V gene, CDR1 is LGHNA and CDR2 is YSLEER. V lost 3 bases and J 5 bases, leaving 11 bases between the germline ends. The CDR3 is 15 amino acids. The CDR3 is CASSQEGFNNSPLHF. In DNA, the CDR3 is TGCGCCAGCAGCCAGGAAGGGTTTAATAATTCACCCCTCCACTTT.